These 25 T cell receptor beta chains came from one sample sequenced in a study of T cell responses to AZD1222 COVID-19 vaccine. The method was immunoSEQ multiplex PCR; TCRdb's version includes in-frame clones alone and lacks a portion of them. The sample lists about 96,000 clones; 89% were seen once. This sample comprised peripheral blood, obtained on day 0 of AZD1222 vaccination. These TCRs come from an adult in good health.

This clone was picked up one time. The gene calls are TRBV5-1 and TRBJ2-2; possibly TRBD1 for D (5 bases). The CDR3 is 13 amino acids. The V end was cut by 4 bases, the J end by 4 bases, with 8 bases between. CDR1 SGHRS and CDR2 YFSETQ come from the germline V gene. CDR3 sequence (DNA): TGCGCCAGCAGCCCGACAGTCACCGGGGAGCTGTTTTTT. Translating gives CASSPTVTGELFF.

This sequence joins TRBV30 and TRBJ1-5; D may be TRBD1 (5 bases). This CDR3 is 13 amino acids long. Deletions cut 3 bases from V and 4 bases from J, with 10 bases between. Germline-derived CDR1 and CDR2 are GTSNPN and SVGIG (reference sequence). The CDR3, as DNA: TGTGCCTGGAGCGGGACTCGGAATCAGCCCCAGCATTTT. Protein: CAWSGTRNQPQHF.

CDR3 coding DNA: TGCGCCAGCAGCTTGGTACGTAACAGGGGGAACACTGAAGCTTTCTTT. Encoded protein: CASSLVRNRGNTEAFF. V usage is TRBV5-1 and J usage is TRBJ1-1; 7 bases map to TRBD1. From germline, CDR1 is SGHRS and CDR2 YFSETQ. V trimming: 0 bases; J trimming: 1 base; junction bases outside the gene matches: 6. This CDR3 contains 16 residues.

V gene TRBV27 combines with J gene TRBJ1-6, with D unresolved. With 3 bases removed from V and 4 bases from J, the gap between germline ends came to 7 bases. The CDR3 sequence is 14 residues long. Germline CDR1 is MNHEY and CDR2 is SMNVEV (reference sequence). Here the CDR3 DNA reads TGTGCCAGCAGTTTCCGACAATATAATTCACCCCTCCACTTT. Translation: CASSFRQYNSPLHF.

V is TRBV28 and J is TRBJ1-5, with 7 nucleotides matching TRBD1. V gave up 4 bases and J gave up 0 bases; unmatched junction bases: 9. The CDR3 extends over 17 amino acids. Germline V gene lookup returns CDR1 MDHEN and CDR2 SYDVKM. The CDR3 is CASSSPGQRNSNQPQHF. For the CDR3, the DNA is TGTGCCAGCAGTTCCCCGGGACAGAGAAATAGCAATCAGCCCCAGCATTTT.

This chain joins TRBV4-1 and TRBJ1-1; D uncertain. This CDR3 comprises 15 residues. Trimming took 4 bases from V and 5 from J, leaving 17 bases between them. Looked up from germline, CDR1 is MGHRA and CDR2 is YSYEKL. The CDR3 loop reads CASSPEEGWITEAFF. The CDR3 nucleotides read TGCGCCAGCAGCCCAGAGGAGGGCTGGATTACTGAAGCTTTCTTT.

CDR3 protein: CSVERAPGQGAKWYGYTF. CDR3 DNA sequence: TGCAGCGTTGAAAGGGCACCGGGACAGGGGGCGAAGTGGTATGGCTACACCTTC. This chain connects TRBV29-1 to TRBJ1-2; 12 nucleotides line up with TRBD1. The V and J ends lost 2 bases and 5 bases, in that order; junction bases with no gene match: 15. The CDR3 totals 18 residues. The germline V gene has CDR1 SQVTM and CDR2 ANQGSEA.

V gene TRBV6-2 or TRBV6-3 combines with J gene TRBJ1-1; 9 positions agree with TRBD1. Trimming cost V 4 bases and J 4 bases; bases outside gene matches: 4. The germline CDR1 and CDR2 sequences are MNHEY and SVGEGT. The CDR3 length is 14 residues. CDR3 nucleotide sequence: TGTGCCAGCAGTTTCAGGACAGGGGTCACTGAAGCTTTCTTT. This sequence encodes CASSFRTGVTEAFF.

This chain uses TRBV7-2 with TRBJ2-2, with 8 bases that match TRBD2. The CDR3 length is 16 residues. Germline V gives CDR1 SGHTA, CDR2 FQGNSA. V gave up 5 bases and J gave up 0 bases; unmatched junction bases: 5. The CDR3 coding sequence is TGTGCCAGCAGCCTTCTAGCGGGCGCGAACACCGGGGAGCTGTTTTTT. Its translation: CASSLLAGANTGELFF.

The rearrangement joins TRBV5-1 to TRBJ2-2; 8 nucleotides align to TRBD1. Germline CDR1 SGHRS, CDR2 YFSETQ. This CDR3 comprises 14 residues. The junction had 3 bases not matched to a gene; V was cut back by 3 bases and J by 5 bases. Written as DNA, the CDR3 is TGCGCCAGCAGCTGGAGGGACAGGACCGGGGAGCTGTTTTTT. This sequence encodes CASSWRDRTGELFF.

The chain is built from TRBV7-2 and TRBJ1-5, with D maybe TRBD1 (5 bases). The CDR3 sequence is 16 residues long. Germline CDR1 and CDR2: SGHTA and FQGNSA. Trimming took off 5 bases at V and 9 bases at J, with 23 bases between the two ends. In DNA form, the CDR3 reads TGTGCCAGCAGCATGAGGGGTGGCAGGCGTTACTCGCCCCAGCATTTT. This translates into CASSMRGGRRYSPQHF.

This chain connects TRBV29-1 to TRBJ1-1; maybe TRBD1 (5 bases). The germline V gene encodes CDR1 SQVTM and CDR2 ANQGSEA. The CDR3 runs to 14 residues. V lost 6 bases to trimming and J lost 4 bases, with 18 bases between them. The DNA of the CDR3 is TGCAGCGTAGCCCCGGACCCGGGGGTCACTGAAGCTTTCTTT. Protein sequence: CSVAPDPGVTEAFF.

This clone was seen just once. V usage is TRBV5-1 and J usage is TRBJ2-1; TRBD2 agrees at 7 bases. The CDR3 consists of 15 residues. From germline, CDR1 is SGHRS and CDR2 YFSETQ. The V segment lost 4 bases and the J segment 3 bases; nucleotides outside the gene matches: 7. The CDR3 DNA reads as TGCGCCAGCAGCACCTGGACTAGTGACTACAATGAGCAGTTCTTC. Amino acid sequence: CASSTWTSDYNEQFF.

The chain combines TRBV30 with TRBJ1-3; TRBD1 is a possible D gene (5 bases). Germline V gene sequence: CDR1 GTSNPN, CDR2 SVGIG (reference sequence). This CDR3 region has 14 residues. Trimming removed 0 bases from V and 2 bases from J, with 8 bases in between. In DNA form, the CDR3 reads TGTGCCTGGAGTGTCAAAGGGGCTGGAAACACCATATATTTT. It is translated as CAWSVKGAGNTIYF.

The V gene is TRBV5-1, the J gene TRBJ1-1; 10 bases line up with TRBD1. This CDR3 contains 15 residues. Germline V lookup: CDR1 SGHRS, CDR2 YFSETQ. After removal of 5 bases from V and 6 bases from J, the junction contained 10 bases not matched to a gene. The CDR3 bases are TGCGCCAGCAGGGATGGGACAGGGGATTTGTCTGAAGCTTTCTTT. It codes for CASRDGTGDLSEAFF.

The chain uses TRBV2 and TRBJ1-5; D ambiguous. V lost 4 bases, J lost 7 bases, and 8 bases lay in between. The germline CDR1 and CDR2 sequences are SNHLY and FYNNEI. This CDR3 is 12 amino acids long. CDR3: CASSGHDQPQHF. CDR3 sequence (DNA): TGTGCCAGCAGTGGCCACGACCAGCCCCAGCATTTT.

This clone came up once. The rearrangement joins TRBV9 to TRBJ1-1, with D uncertain. From germline, CDR1 is SGDLS and CDR2 YYNGEE. This CDR3 is 15 amino acids long. V shed 0 bases and J shed 1 base, with 10 bases lying between them. CDR3 DNA: TGTGCCAGCAGCGTAGACCCTCTCACGAACACTGAAGCTTTCTTT. The encoded protein is CASSVDPLTNTEAFF.

This CDR3 is CASTRKVRLDTEAFF. DNA of the CDR3: TGTGCCAGCACTCGAAAGGTCCGCTTAGATACTGAAGCTTTCTTT. The chain combines TRBV6-5 with TRBJ1-1; D not resolved. Germline V gives CDR1 MNHEY, CDR2 SVGAGI. The V end was cut by 7 bases, the J end by 5 bases, with 20 bases between. This CDR3 spans 15 amino acids.

The CDR3 DNA reads as TGTGCCAGCAGCGTATTCCCGAACAATGAGCAGTTCTTC. Residues: CASSVFPNNEQFF. V is TRBV9 and J is TRBJ2-1; no definite D call. CDR1 and CDR2 from the germline V gene are SGDLS and YYNGEE. V lost 1 base and J lost 5, with 7 bases in between. This CDR3 region has 13 residues.

The chain links TRBV28 to TRBJ1-6; no clear D. V was cut by 4 bases and J by 8 bases, with 9 bases left in between. This CDR3 is 13 amino acids long. Germline V gene sequence: CDR1 MDHEN, CDR2 SYDVKM. Here the CDR3 DNA reads TGTGCCAGCAGTTCATACTTCGATTCACCCCTCCACTTT. Protein product: CASSSYFDSPLHF.

This clone was counted only a few times. This chain joins TRBV7-2 and TRBJ2-7; 10 bases match TRBD1. The CDR3 extends over 15 amino acids. Unmatched junction bases numbered 5, after V lost 5 bases and J lost 1 base. CDR1 is SGHTA and CDR2 is FQGNSA in the germline V gene. The CDR3 here is CASSPGTGDSYEQYF. For the CDR3, the DNA is TGTGCCAGCAGCCCTGGGACAGGGGATTCCTACGAGCAGTACTTC.

CDR3 sequence reads: CASSARQGTGELFF. The CDR3 DNA sequence: TGTGCCAGCAGTGCAAGACAGGGAACCGGGGAGCTGTTTTTT. The rearrangement links TRBV6-4 to TRBJ2-2; 7 bases fit TRBD1. Unmatched junction bases numbered 4, after V lost 4 bases and J lost 5 bases. Germline CDR1 MRHNA, CDR2 SNTAGT. This CDR3 has 14 amino acids.

The chain combines TRBV5-1 with TRBJ1-6; 11 bases align to TRBD1. The CDR3 sequence is 15 residues long. V trimming: 4 bases; J trimming: 8 bases; junction bases outside the gene matches: 5. Germline CDR1 reads SGHRS; CDR2 reads YFSETQ. The CDR3, as DNA: TGCGCCAGCAGCCGATCGGGACAGGGGGATTCACCCCTCCACTTT. Amino acids: CASSRSGQGDSPLHF.

This chain connects TRBV7-2 to TRBJ1-1; 7 bases agree with TRBD1. Per the germline V gene, CDR1 is SGHTA and CDR2 is FQGNSA. This CDR3 is built from 17 residues. V lost 4 bases and J lost 1; bases outside the gene matches: 12. The CDR3 protein is CASSSRGRGVWNTEAFF. The CDR3, as DNA: TGTGCCAGCAGCTCCCGTGGCAGGGGGGTTTGGAACACTGAAGCTTTCTTT.

This clone was observed a single time. CDR3 sequence: CASSQYLSAEAFF. The CDR3 DNA reads as TGTGCCAGCAGCCAATATCTATCCGCTGAAGCTTTCTTT. J is TRBJ1-1 and V is TRBV3-1 (or the pseudogene TRBV3-2); the D is unclear. CDR1 is LGHDT, CDR2 YNNKEL, per germline (reference sequence). The V gene lost 2 bases and the J gene lost 6 bases, with 10 bases spanning the gap. The CDR3 totals 13 residues.